There are a few counts of the clone carrying this T cell receptor beta chain. This CDR3 region has 15 residues. The germline V gene has CDR1 SQVTM and CDR2 ANQGSEA. Trimming left V 5 bases short and J 2 bases short, with 19 bases between. The source of the sample is a study of shared clonotypes between healthy human individuals. Per sorted-subset replicate PCR, input was roughly 200 ng DNA, representing tens of thousands of T cell genomes. Profiling relied on immunoSEQ multiplex PCR, and the TCRdb table lists in-frame clones only, not all of them. The sample records about 1.1 million clones, around three quarters being singletons.

Sequenced input: memory CD4+ T cells from PBMCs. Subset indicated: CD45RA-negative fraction. The clonotype was recovered from a man aged 18 to 30 in good health. Some clones in this sample may be carry-over from other donors' samples. This sequence joins TRBV29-1 and TRBJ2-7; no firm D call. CDR3 nucleotides: TGCAGCGTTCTAAAGGACGGATCAGGAACCTACGAGCAGTACTTC. Translation gives CSVLKDGSGTYEQYF.